What follows describes a single T cell receptor beta chain. The data originate from a study of T cell responses to AZD1222 COVID-19 vaccine. Produced via immunoSEQ multiplex PCR; TCRdb's table is partial and in-frame only. This sample has tens of thousands of clones, with around 80% found just once. Source: peripheral blood, taken 28 days after the second AZD1222 dose. The origin of this receptor is an adult who received the AZD1222 COVID-19 vaccine.

DNA for the CDR3: TGTGCCAGCAGCCCTCCGGGTCTAGCTGGGGCCAACGTCCTGACTTTC. This encodes CASSPPGLAGANVLTF. The chain joins TRBV7-2 to TRBJ2-6; D gene unclear. Germline CDR1 is SGHTA and CDR2 is FQGNSA. V shed 5 bases and J shed 2 bases, with 13 bases lying between them. This CDR3 region has 16 residues.